These T cell receptor beta chains were read from a single sample in a study of shared clonotypes between healthy human individuals. TCRdb keeps only in-frame clones here, not all; method: immunoSEQ multiplex PCR. The data show some 2.1 million clones, roughly 94% seen once. The sequenced sample was naive CD8+ T cells sorted from blood. The receptors come from a man aged 18 to 29 in good health. Each CDR3 is given with its conserved first and last residue. A D gene is named only where the DNA matches it firmly. Some rows have no size entry. The others give once, few or many, or a class for an expanded clone.

clone size	V gene	D gene	J gene	CDR3 DNA	CDR3 protein
-	TRBV6-1	TRBD1	TRBJ1-5	TGTGCCAGCAGGGGGACAGAGTACAATCAGCCCCAGCATTTT	CASRGTEYNQPQHF
once	TRBV5-4	TRBD1	TRBJ2-4	TGTGCCAGCAGCTTTGAACAGGGGACCAAAAACATTCAGTACTTC	CASSFEQGTKNIQYF
-	TRBV30	-	TRBJ1-1	TGTGCCTGGGGGGACGACGGTCTTTTAGCTTTCTTT	CAWGDDGLLAFF
-	TRBV27	TRBD1	TRBJ2-2	TGTGCCAGCAGTTACGGACAGGGGTTTGGGGAGCTGTTTTTT	CASSYGQGFGELFF
few	TRBV14	-	TRBJ1-2	TGTGCCAGCAGCCGAGGGGGGAACTATGGCTACACCTTC	CASSRGGNYGYTF
-	TRBV19	-	TRBJ2-2	TGTGCCAGTAGTAAAGCCGGGACACCGAACACCGGGGAGCTGTTTTTT	CASSKAGTPNTGELFF
-	TRBV4-1	-	TRBJ1-1	TGCGCCAGCAGCCAAGATGGGGTCGCTGAAGCTTTCTTT	CASSQDGVAEAFF
-	TRBV18	-	TRBJ2-7	TGTGCCAGCTCACCGGTCCATAACTACGAGCAGTACTTC	CASSPVHNYEQYF
once	TRBV11-2	TRBD1	TRBJ1-1	TGTGCCAGCAGCTTCCCCGGGACAGCGAACACTGAAGCTTTCTTT	CASSFPGTANTEAFF
once	TRBV4-3	-	TRBJ2-7	TGCGCCAGCAGCCAAGATCTAGGGAATTTATACGAGCAGTACTTC	CASSQDLGNLYEQYF